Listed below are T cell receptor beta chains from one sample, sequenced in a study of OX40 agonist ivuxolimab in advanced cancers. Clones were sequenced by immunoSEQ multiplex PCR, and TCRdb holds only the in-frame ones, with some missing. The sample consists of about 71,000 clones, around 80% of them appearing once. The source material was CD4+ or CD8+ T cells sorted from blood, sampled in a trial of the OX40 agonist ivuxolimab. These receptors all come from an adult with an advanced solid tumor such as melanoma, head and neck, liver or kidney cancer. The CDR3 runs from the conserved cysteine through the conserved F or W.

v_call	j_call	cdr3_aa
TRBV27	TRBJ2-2	CASSGQNTGELFF
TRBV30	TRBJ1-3	CAWSGKDTSGNTIYF
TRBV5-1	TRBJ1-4	CASSLSVGTNEKLFF
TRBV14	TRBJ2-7	CASSRQGASYEQYF
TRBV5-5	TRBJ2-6	CASSPVTGASGANVLTF
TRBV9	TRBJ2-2	CASSPTATPHGELFF
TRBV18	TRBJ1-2	CASSLEGALGYGYTF
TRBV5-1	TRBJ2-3	CASRDTGGTDTQYF
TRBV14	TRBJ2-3	CASSPSEWGGEDTQYF
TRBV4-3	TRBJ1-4	CASSLYTGAGEKLFF
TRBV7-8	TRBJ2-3	CASRPQTELAQYF
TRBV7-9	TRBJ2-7	CASSLAGVNYEQYF
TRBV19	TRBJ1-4	CASSFWTSGEKLFF
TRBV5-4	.	CASSLASPLSEQYF
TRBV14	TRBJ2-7	CASSQEWGPGHPYEQYF
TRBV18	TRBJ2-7	CASSLRPYEQYF
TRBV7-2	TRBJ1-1	CASSLPQDLAAFF
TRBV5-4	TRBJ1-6	CASSLESGYNSPLHF
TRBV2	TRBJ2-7	CASQSEYEQYF
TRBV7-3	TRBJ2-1	CASSRDQGRANEQFF
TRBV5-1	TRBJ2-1	CASSLAGSSYNEQFF
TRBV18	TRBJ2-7	CASSPSGTSRSYEQYF
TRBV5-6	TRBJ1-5	CASSSYGTGLNQPQHF
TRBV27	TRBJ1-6	CASSSSPGQNSPLHF
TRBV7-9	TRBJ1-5	CASSTARTPGQPQHF
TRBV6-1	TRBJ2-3	CASSEGGRGRRDTQYF
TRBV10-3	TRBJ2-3	CAISETSGSTDTQYF
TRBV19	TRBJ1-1	CASRDTTRGGTEAFF
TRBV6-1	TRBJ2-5	CASSEHGGQETQYF
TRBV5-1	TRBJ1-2	CASSWLPGQGPGYTF
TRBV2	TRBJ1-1	CASKGDGTEAFF
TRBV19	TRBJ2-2	CASEFYWGAGELFF
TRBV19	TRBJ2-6	CASSPWGGANVLTF
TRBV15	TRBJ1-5	CATSSQGDQPQHF
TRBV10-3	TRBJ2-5	CAISESPGETQYF
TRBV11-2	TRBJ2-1	CASSTASGGAMDNEQFF
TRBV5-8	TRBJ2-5	CASSRTGGGSETQYF
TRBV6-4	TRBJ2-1	CASSVGLAGGGEQFF
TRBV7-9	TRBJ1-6	CASAQGGNSPLHF
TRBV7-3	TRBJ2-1	CASSSGTSEYNEQFF
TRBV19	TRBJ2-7	CASSIDREGEQYF
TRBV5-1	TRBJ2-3	CASSGTSGGPDTQYF
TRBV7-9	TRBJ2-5	CASSLVLGGYEETQYF
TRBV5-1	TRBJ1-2	CASSLVVRTANNGYTF
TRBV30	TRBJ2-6	CAWSAGGGGANVLTF